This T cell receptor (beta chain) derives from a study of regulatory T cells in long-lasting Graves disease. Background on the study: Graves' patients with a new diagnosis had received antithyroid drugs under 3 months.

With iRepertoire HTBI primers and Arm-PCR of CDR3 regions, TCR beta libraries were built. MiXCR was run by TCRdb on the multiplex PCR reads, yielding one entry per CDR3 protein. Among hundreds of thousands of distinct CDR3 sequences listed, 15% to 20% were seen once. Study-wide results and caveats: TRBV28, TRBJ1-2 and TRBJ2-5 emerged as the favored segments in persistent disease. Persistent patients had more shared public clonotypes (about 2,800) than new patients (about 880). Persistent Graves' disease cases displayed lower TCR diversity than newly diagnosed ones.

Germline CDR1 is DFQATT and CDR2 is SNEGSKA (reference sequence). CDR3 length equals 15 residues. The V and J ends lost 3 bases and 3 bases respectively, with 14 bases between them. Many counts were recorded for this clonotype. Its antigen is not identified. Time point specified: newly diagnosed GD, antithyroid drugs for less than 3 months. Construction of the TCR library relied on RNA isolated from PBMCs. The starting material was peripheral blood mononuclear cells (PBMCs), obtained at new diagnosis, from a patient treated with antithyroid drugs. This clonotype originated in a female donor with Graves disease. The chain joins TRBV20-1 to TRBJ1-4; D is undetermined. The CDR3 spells CSASRDGLSNEKLFF. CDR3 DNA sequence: TGCAGTGCTAGTCGCGACGGACTTTCTAATGAAAAACTGTTTTTT.